This T cell receptor beta chain was sequenced during a study of T cells in Graves' hyperthyroidism and ophthalmopathy. Study-level findings and limits: In simple terms, a model built on 13 V-J features told ophthalmopathy apart from stable hyperthyroidism. Within blood appeared most thyroid clonotypes that had expanded above 0.001.

A remark on this clonotype: The antigen is unknown.

Patients having uncontrolled infection, another autoimmune disease, pregnancy or lactation were not included. This CDR3 contains 13 residues. Germline V gene data show CDR1 as SGDLS and CDR2 as YYNGEE. The germline V and J ends were trimmed by 4 bases and 5 bases, with 12 bases remaining between them. Template material for amplifying TCR beta CDR3 regions consisted of RNA transcripts. Initially, a first-round RT-PCR of the TCR CDR3 employed the HTBI primer set. Each CDR3 protein is one row after TCRdb ran MiXCR on the multiplex PCR reads. The profile covers 550,000 to 800,000 distinct CDR3 sequences, with approximately 15% appearing a single time and roughly 16% taken by the ten largest.

This chain joins TRBV9 and TRBJ2-5, with a weak D call TRBD2 (6 bases). This clonotype was obtained from a man aged 45-65 years with Graves' hyperthyroidism. Source material: blood. The CDR3, as DNA: TGTGCCAGCAGCTGGAGGGGTGGGGAGACCCAGTACTTC. The encoded protein is CASSWRGGETQYF.